One sample yielded the 27 T cell receptor beta chains listed below, sequenced in a study of a mutant IDH1 vaccine in newly diagnosed glioma. These receptors are not linked to any known antigen. Profiled with immunoSEQ multiplex PCR; TCRdb holds only in-frame clones, not every one. The table has about 56,000 clones, about 89% seen once. As for time point: week 23, last vaccination. All doses held 300 ug of mutant IDH1 20-mer peptide, with topical imiquimod. The sequenced sample was PBMCs, obtained from a glioma patient whose treatment included an IDH1 peptide vaccine. Every receptor here comes from a man aged 40-55 years with glioma.

The V gene is TRBV10-2, the J gene TRBJ2-3; D possibly corresponds to TRBD2 (6 bases). This CDR3 is 13 amino acids long. V gave up 8 bases and J gave up 4 bases, with 13 bases separating them. The germline CDR1 and CDR2 sequences are WSHSY and SAAADI. DNA of the CDR3: TGCGCCAGCGCTATTAGACTAGCAGATACGCAGTATTTT. Its translation: CASAIRLADTQYF.

The V call is TRBV7-8, the J call TRBJ1-5, with unresolved D. The V end was cut by 3 bases, the J end by 11 bases, with 17 bases between. Germline V gene data show CDR1 as SGHVS and CDR2 as FQNEAQ. This CDR3 has 14 residues. The DNA for the CDR3 is TGTGCCAGCAGCTTCGACCTCAGCGGGCACTCCCAGCATTTT. This gives the protein CASSFDLSGHSQHF.

This clone was seen once. The CDR3 is CASGLAERRTQPQHF. The CDR3 nucleotides read TGTGCTAGTGGTTTGGCGGAGCGGCGGACACAGCCCCAGCATTTT. This chain links TRBV12-5 with TRBJ1-5; tentatively, D is TRBD1 (5 bases). Trimming cost V 1 base and J 7 bases, with 14 bases left between them. CDR3 length: 15 amino acids. Per the germline V gene, CDR1 is LGHNT and CDR2 is FRNRAP.

J is TRBJ1-4 and V is TRBV2; D gene unclear. Deletions cut 8 bases from V and 3 bases from J, with 10 bases between. The CDR3 totals 13 residues. CDR1 and CDR2 (germline): SNHLY, FYNNEI. As DNA, the CDR3 is TGTGCCAGCGGACTTCAGGCTAATGAAAAACTGTTTTTT. It translates to CASGLQANEKLFF.

The rearrangement joins TRBV25-1 to TRBJ1-2, with D perhaps TRBD1 (6 bases). The CDR3 extends over 12 amino acids. V lost 9 bases to trimming and J lost 4 bases, with 12 bases between them. Germline V gene data show CDR1 as MGHDK and CDR2 as SYGVNS. The CDR3 is CASYREGYGYTF. CDR3 in DNA: TGTGCCAGTTACAGGGAGGGCTATGGCTACACCTTC.

The rearrangement joins TRBV28 to TRBJ2-5; D remains ambiguous. Germline V gene lookup returns CDR1 MDHEN and CDR2 SYDVKM. V dropped 6 bases and J dropped 0 bases, with 20 bases sitting between them. CDR3 size: 17 residues. The chain's CDR3 is CASRLTRSPDYQETQYF. In nucleotides, the CDR3 is TGTGCCAGCAGGCTTACGCGCAGCCCCGATTACCAAGAGACCCAGTACTTC.

The rearrangement links TRBV5-4 to TRBJ1-2; D may be TRBD1 (5 bases). Germline-derived CDR1 and CDR2 are SGHNT and YYREEE (reference sequence). CDR3 length equals 13 residues. V was shortened by 6 bases and J by 4 bases, with 13 bases between the two germline ends. DNA of the CDR3: TGTGCCAGCACAATCCTCGGGACCTATGGCTACACCTTC. Residues: CASTILGTYGYTF.

This chain joins TRBV7-2 and TRBJ2-7; TRBD2 agrees at 7 bases. The junction had 1 base not matched to a gene; V was cut back by 2 bases and J by 3 bases. This CDR3 contains 13 residues. Per the germline V gene, CDR1 is SGHTA and CDR2 is FQGNSA. CDR3 nucleotides: TGTGCCAGCAGCTTATCTAGCGGCTACGAGCAGTACTTC. Its translation: CASSLSSGYEQYF.

Points on this clone: One junction end disagrees with the germline gene, perhaps due to a read error. This chain connects TRBV18 to TRBJ2-7; the D gene is possibly TRBD1 (6 bases). The CDR3 has 13 amino acids. Germline V lookup: CDR1 KGHSH, CDR2 LQKENI. The CDR3 protein is CASSPQGSDEQYF. The CDR3 coding sequence is TGTGCCAGCTCGCCACAGGGTAGCGACGAGCAGTACTTC.

Worth noting for this clone: One end of the junction is discordant with germline, which a read error may explain. The chain uses TRBV7-6 and TRBJ2-1, with TRBD2 identical over 9 bases. The V gene's germline CDR1 is SGHVS and CDR2 FNYEAQ. The CDR3 spans 15 residues. CDR3 DNA: TGTGCCAGCAGCTTTAGCGGGAGTGGGGGAAATGGGCAGTTCTTC. Residues: CASSFSGSGGNGQFF.

This rearrangement joins TRBV2 to TRBJ2-2; 9 positions match TRBD2. The CDR3 extends over 13 amino acids. V was pared by 7 bases and J by 7 bases, with 4 bases of the junction left unmatched. Germline V lookup: CDR1 SNHLY, CDR2 FYNNEI. CDR3 sequence: CASTAGGGGELFF. The CDR3 bases are TGTGCCAGCACGGCGGGAGGGGGCGGGGAGCTGTTTTTT.

The V gene is TRBV11-2, the J gene TRBJ2-7, with D possibly TRBD1 on 6 matching bases. The CDR3 consists of 15 residues. V dropped 8 bases and J dropped 4 bases, with 21 bases sitting between them. Per the germline V gene, CDR1 is SGHAT and CDR2 is FQNNGV. The CDR3 DNA is TGTGCCAGCGGGGCTTTAGGCAGGGGACCTTACGAGCAGTACTTC. Translation gives CASGALGRGPYEQYF.

This clone came up a few times. This sequence joins TRBV10-3 and TRBJ1-3; TRBD1 aligns across 7 bases. The trim removed 6 bases at V and 4 bases at J, leaving 6 bases unmatched. Germline V gives CDR1 ENHRY, CDR2 SYGVKD. This CDR3 contains 14 residues. CDR3 sequence reads: CAISNSGQGNTIYF. CDR3 nucleotides: TGTGCCATCAGCAACTCGGGACAGGGAAACACCATATATTTT.

The chain has TRBV7-9 and TRBJ1-4, with no clear D. The germline CDR1 and CDR2 sequences are SEHNR and FQNEAQ (reference sequence). V was cut by 6 bases and J by 3 bases, with 11 bases left in between. The CDR3 runs to 14 residues. The CDR3 is CASRLLGANEKLFF. The CDR3 bases are TGTGCCAGCAGGCTGCTAGGAGCTAATGAAAAACTGTTTTTT.

The V gene is TRBV6-4, the J gene TRBJ2-2; TRBD2 matches at 13 bases. Germline V gene sequence: CDR1 MRHNA, CDR2 SNTAGT. This CDR3 has 17 amino acids. The V segment lost 4 bases and the J segment 0 bases; nucleotides outside the gene matches: 2. Here the CDR3 DNA reads TGTGCCAGCAGTGTACTAGCGGGAGGGTCGAACACCGGGGAGCTGTTTTTT. Encoded protein: CASSVLAGGSNTGELFF.

The rearrangement joins TRBV4-3 to TRBJ2-1; D possibly corresponds to TRBD2 (5 bases). The CDR3 is 13 residues long. Trimming took off 0 bases at V and 7 bases at J, with 7 bases between the two ends. Germline V gene sequence: CDR1 LGHNA, CDR2 YSLEER. The CDR3 nucleotides read TGCGCCAGCAGCCAAGATCCGGGGAATGAGCAGTTCTTC. Translating it yields CASSQDPGNEQFF.

This rearrangement joins TRBV18 to TRBJ1-1; 10 bases agree with TRBD1. This CDR3 spans 13 amino acids. V shed 6 bases and J 3 bases; nucleotides not matched to a gene: 1. The germline CDR1 and CDR2 sequences are KGHSH and LQKENI. CDR3 region: CASSGTGDTEAFF. The CDR3 DNA follows: TGTGCCAGCTCCGGGACAGGGGACACTGAAGCTTTCTTT.

The chain links TRBV19 to TRBJ2-7; TRBD1 matches at 12 bases. CDR1 is LNHDA and CDR2 is SQIVND in the germline V gene (reference sequence). This CDR3 comprises 16 residues. With 2 bases clipped from V and 7 bases from J, the junction kept 9 bases outside the gene matches. The CDR3 coding sequence is TGTGCCAGTAGTATACCGGGGACAGGGGGCTCCCTGGAGCAGTACTTC. Amino acids: CASSIPGTGGSLEQYF. Combining the CDR3 with reference TRBV19 and TRBJ2-7 gives the whole variable domain DGGITQSPKYLFRKEGQNVTLSCEQNLNHDAMYWYRQDPGQGLRLIYYSQIVNDFQKGDIAEGYSVSREKKESFPLTVTSAQKNPTAFYLCASSIPGTGGSLEQYFGPGTRLTVT.

The CDR3 region has the DNA TGTGCCAGCAGCTTGGCCGGGCCAGTGAACACTGAAGCTTTCTTT. Protein: CASSLAGPVNTEAFF. This chain joins TRBV5-6 and TRBJ1-1; D ambiguous. The CDR3 has 15 amino acids. V lost 0 bases, J lost 0 bases, and 9 bases lay in between. Germline CDR1 and CDR2: SGHDT and YYEEEE.

As for this clone: A junction boundary mismatches the germline segment, possibly from a read error. The chain uses TRBV7-7 and TRBJ2-5; D perhaps matches TRBD1 (6 bases). This CDR3 is 16 amino acids long. Germline CDR1 and CDR2: SSHAT and FNYEAQ (reference sequence). The CDR3 loop is CASSLAPQGRGETQYF. DNA for the CDR3: TGTGCTAGCAGCTTAGCCCCACAGGGACGGGGAGAGACCCAGTACTTC.

The V and J genes are TRBV18 and TRBJ1-2; D gene uncertain. This CDR3 contains 14 residues. V was shortened by 2 bases and J by 4 bases, with 11 bases between the two germline ends. Germline CDR1 reads KGHSH; CDR2 reads LQKENI. CDR3 residues: CASSPTRESYGYTF. In nucleotides, the CDR3 is TGTGCCAGCTCACCAACGAGGGAGAGCTATGGCTACACCTTC.

V gene TRBV14 combines with J gene TRBJ2-7; perhaps TRBD1 as D (5 bases). This CDR3 has 14 residues. The V end lost 4 bases, the J end lost 4 bases, and 14 bases lay between the germline ends. Germline CDR1 and CDR2: SGHDN and FVKESK. CDR3 DNA sequence: TGTGCCAGCAGCCCTAACCAGGGCCCTTACGAGCAGTACTTC. As protein: CASSPNQGPYEQYF.

The chain has TRBV30 and TRBJ1-5; D is perhaps TRBD1 (5 bases). V was pared by 2 bases and J by 5 bases, with 19 bases between. Germline V gene sequence: CDR1 GTSNPN, CDR2 SVGIG (reference sequence). CDR3 size: 16 residues. Here the CDR3 reads CAWSPIIRQNYQPQHF. The DNA of the CDR3 is TGTGCCTGGAGTCCTATCATCCGACAGAATTATCAGCCCCAGCATTTT.

This sequence joins TRBV7-8 and TRBJ1-4; D is uncertain. The CDR3 spans 11 residues. V lost 1 base and J lost 10, with 4 bases in between. Germline V gene sequence: CDR1 SGHVS, CDR2 FQNEAQ. The CDR3 DNA is TGTGCCAGCAGCTTAGAAGTAAAACTGTTTTTT. Encoded protein: CASSLEVKLFF.

This clone came up once. The junction shows a germline mismatch at one end, possibly a read error. The chain couples TRBV6-1 to TRBJ2-1; 16 nucleotides match TRBD2. The germline V gene has CDR1 MNHNS and CDR2 SASEGT. The CDR3 extends over 14 amino acids. The CDR3 bases are TGTGCCAGCAGATCGGGACTAGCGGGAGGGACACCCGTCTTC. Translated, it gives CASRSGLAGGTPVF.

The chain carries TRBV28 and TRBJ2-7; TRBD1 agrees at 11 bases. Germline assignment: CDR1 MDHEN and CDR2 SYDVKM. The CDR3 has 18 residues. V was pared by 1 base and J by 3 bases, with 11 bases of the junction left unmatched. CDR3 in DNA: TGTGCCAGCAGTTTATACCCACCAGGGACAGGGGGGATCTACGAGCAGTACTTC. This encodes CASSLYPPGTGGIYEQYF.

This sequence joins TRBV7-6 and TRBJ1-5; maybe TRBD1 (6 bases). V was trimmed by 3 bases and J by 2 bases, leaving 11 bases between them. CDR1 is SGHVS and CDR2 is FNYEAQ in the germline V gene. This CDR3 has 15 residues. CDR3 residues: CASSFSGVGNQPQHF. CDR3 sequence (DNA): TGTGCCAGCAGCTTTTCAGGGGTGGGCAATCAGCCCCAGCATTTT.